The 25 T cell receptor beta chains reported below all come from one sample, sequenced in a study of cytomegalovirus exposure and HLA in healthy donors. PCR used 60 Vbeta primers and 13 Jbeta primers. Repertoires were generated with immunoSEQ multiplex PCR, while TCRdb's copy carries only in-frame clones and drops some. The sample includes 110,000 or so clones, over 65% of them seen just once. What was sequenced was PBMCs. The source of these receptors is a woman aged 30 to 39 in good health and CMV-seropositive.

The chain employs TRBV7-3 and TRBJ2-2, with TRBD2 identical over 10 bases. The CDR3 runs to 16 residues. In germline, CDR1 is SGHTA, CDR2 FQGTGA. J gave up 2 bases and V 3 bases, and 3 bases lay outside the gene matches. CDR3 sequence: CASSLLAGGNTGELFF. Here the CDR3 DNA reads TGTGCCAGCAGCTTGTTAGCGGGGGGCAACACCGGGGAGCTGTTTTTT.

This chain uses TRBV18 with TRBJ2-1; D perhaps matches TRBD2 (6 bases). This CDR3 contains 16 residues. Germline CDR1 KGHSH, CDR2 LQKENI. Trimming removed 0 bases from V and 6 bases from J, with 15 bases in between. CDR3 coding DNA: TGTGCCAGCTCACCACCTCCGGGAGCGCTAAGCAATGAGCAGTTCTTC. This codes for CASSPPPGALSNEQFF.

This clone was seen just once. The CDR3 DNA reads TGTGCCAGTAGTATATCAACAGTTGGTGAGCAGTTCTTC. The encoded protein is CASSISTVGEQFF. This chain joins TRBV19 and TRBJ2-1; D uncertain. The CDR3 runs to 13 residues. Trimming stripped 2 bases from V and 9 bases from J, with 11 bases between. Per the germline V gene, CDR1 is LNHDA and CDR2 is SQIVND (reference sequence).

The chain combines TRBV11-3 with TRBJ2-2, with D perhaps matching TRBD1 (5 bases). CDR1 and CDR2 (germline): SGHNT, YENEEA. The CDR3 runs to 15 residues. V lost 4 bases, J lost 6 bases, and 15 bases lay in between. The CDR3 reads CASSSTDSLSGELFF. The DNA for the CDR3 is TGTGCCAGCAGCTCCACCGACAGCCTGTCCGGGGAGCTGTTTTTT.

The chain joins TRBV6-5 to TRBJ2-7; D is uncertain. Germline values: CDR1 MNHEY, CDR2 SVGAGI. The CDR3 contains 13 residues. Trimming stripped 2 bases from V and 0 bases from J, with 5 bases between. The CDR3 loop is CASSYASSYEQYF. Written as DNA, the CDR3 is TGTGCCAGCAGTTACGCTAGCTCCTACGAGCAGTACTTC.

CDR3 nucleotides: TGCGCCAGCAGCCAAGATTCTTTGCGGGACGGATCCTACGAGCAGTACTTC. Protein sequence: CASSQDSLRDGSYEQYF. The gene calls are TRBV4-1 and TRBJ2-7, with D perhaps TRBD2 (6 bases). Trimming shortened V by 0 bases and J by 1 base, and 16 bases separated the two germline ends. The germline V gene has CDR1 MGHRA and CDR2 YSYEKL. CDR3 length: 17 residues.

The rearrangement joins TRBV11-3 to TRBJ2-1; D is possibly TRBD1 (6 bases). This CDR3 is built from 15 residues. The V end was cut by 2 bases, the J end by 0 bases, with 8 bases between. Germline CDR1 reads SGHNT; CDR2 reads YENEEA. The CDR3 sequence is CASSLQGISYNEQFF. CDR3 in DNA: TGTGCCAGCAGCTTACAGGGGATCTCCTACAATGAGCAGTTCTTC.

V gene TRBV19 combines with J gene TRBJ1-6; TRBD1 aligns across 8 bases. CDR3 size: 14 residues. Trimming at V came to 6 bases and at J to 9 bases, leaving 7 bases not matched to a gene. Germline lookup yields CDR1 LNHDA and CDR2 SQIVND (reference sequence). CDR3 residues: CASSPTGAVSPLHF. CDR3 nucleotides: TGTGCCAGTAGCCCGACAGGGGCTGTTTCACCCCTCCACTTT.

Here the CDR3 reads CASSVVSSGRDEQFF. CDR3 nucleotide sequence: TGTGCCAGCAGCGTAGTATCTAGCGGGAGGGATGAGCAGTTCTTC. This chain uses TRBV9 with TRBJ2-1, with 12 bases that match TRBD2. V lost 0 bases to trimming and J lost 8 bases; unmatched junction nucleotides: 3. The length of the CDR3 is 15 residues. Germline CDR1 reads SGDLS; CDR2 reads YYNGEE.

This clone has only one observation. The V gene is TRBV19, the J gene TRBJ1-2; 7 nucleotides match TRBD1. V shed 7 bases and J 8 bases; nucleotides not matched to a gene: 7. The CDR3 has 12 residues. Germline V gene lookup returns CDR1 LNHDA and CDR2 SQIVND (reference sequence). CDR3 protein: CASMRGLDGYTF. CDR3 coding DNA: TGTGCCAGTATGAGGGGGCTGGACGGCTACACCTTC.

This chain joins TRBV10-3 and TRBJ2-1, with no clear D. Between the trimmed V and J ends, which lost 10 bases and 4 bases, there was a span of 17 bases. Germline CDR1 reads ENHRY; CDR2 reads SYGVKD. The CDR3 loop spans 14 amino acids. The CDR3 region has the DNA TGTGCCAGCGCCGGTCACTACTTATACAATGAGCAGTTCTTC. Translating it yields CASAGHYLYNEQFF.

This clone was detected only a few times. The rearrangement joins TRBV5-5 to TRBJ1-5; 10 bases match TRBD1. V was clipped by 7 bases and J by 3 bases; unmatched bases: 7. Germline CDR1 and CDR2: SGHKS and YYEKEE (reference sequence). The CDR3 consists of 15 residues. The CDR3 is CASGFGTGDNQPQHF. The CDR3 coding sequence is TGTGCCAGCGGGTTCGGGACAGGGGACAATCAGCCCCAGCATTTT.

This clone was counted a few times. This rearrangement joins TRBV5-4 to TRBJ1-2; 7 bases map to TRBD1. V was pared by 4 bases and J by 4 bases, with 16 bases of the junction left unmatched. The CDR3 sequence is 17 residues long. Germline CDR1 SGHNT, CDR2 YYREEE (reference sequence). CDR3 bases: TGTGCCAGCAGCGGGATAACACAGGGGAGAACGGCCTATGGCTACACCTTC. As protein: CASSGITQGRTAYGYTF.

The chain employs TRBV6-5 and TRBJ2-2; D remains unclear. Trimming removed 0 bases at V and 2 bases at J, with 4 bases between. This CDR3 has 14 amino acids. Germline-derived CDR1 and CDR2 are MNHEY and SVGAGI. The CDR3: CASSYSFNTGELFF. For the CDR3, the DNA is TGTGCCAGCAGTTACTCCTTCAACACCGGGGAGCTGTTTTTT.

The chain has TRBV1 and TRBJ1-5. TRBV1 is a recognized pseudogene. The CDR3 loop spans 15 amino acids. The DNA of the CDR3 is TGCACCAGCAGCCAAGACTGGACGGGGGATCAGCCCCAGCATTTT. Protein product: CTSSQDWTGDQPQHF.

The gene calls are TRBV19 and TRBJ1-5; a possible D gene is TRBD1 (5 bases). CDR3 length: 15 residues. V was clipped by 5 bases and J by 0 bases, with 11 bases between them. Germline CDR1 reads LNHDA; CDR2 reads SQIVND (reference sequence). The CDR3 is CASSSGDYSNQPQHF. CDR3 bases: TGTGCCAGTAGTTCCGGGGACTATAGCAATCAGCCCCAGCATTTT.

This chain links TRBV6-6 with TRBJ1-1, with unresolved D. Trimming stripped 0 bases from V and 4 bases from J, with 9 bases between. Per germline, CDR1 MNHNY and CDR2 SVGAGI (reference sequence). This CDR3 spans 14 amino acids. In DNA, the CDR3 is TGTGCCAGCAGTTACTCCTCTTTGAGCACTGAAGCTTTCTTT. Protein product: CASSYSSLSTEAFF.

In the case of this clone: Other DNA sequences of this sample code for an identical CDR3. CDR3 region: CASSKAGNTEAFF. CDR3 nucleotides: TGTGCCAGTAGTAAGGCAGGGAACACTGAAGCTTTCTTT. The chain combines TRBV19 with TRBJ1-1; D is undetermined. CDR1 is LNHDA and CDR2 is SQIVND in the germline V gene (reference sequence). Trimming pared 4 bases from V and 1 base from J, leaving 7 bases between. CDR3 length: 13 residues.

The chain has TRBV5-4 and TRBJ1-2; 11 bases are a match to TRBD1. CDR1 and CDR2 from the germline V gene are SGHNT and YYREEE (reference sequence). V trimming: 0 bases; J trimming: 2 bases; junction bases outside the gene matches: 6. The CDR3 loop spans 17 amino acids. The CDR3 region is CASSLGGQGALNYGYTF. CDR3 bases: TGTGCCAGCAGCTTGGGCGGACAGGGGGCGCTAAACTATGGCTACACCTTC.

J is TRBJ2-1 and V is TRBV19; 9 bases match TRBD2. The CDR3 covers 15 residues. Germline CDR1 LNHDA, CDR2 SQIVND (reference sequence). With V trimmed by 3 bases and J by 5 bases, 5 bases remained unmatched. CDR3 coding DNA: TGTGCCAGTAGTATTACGATAGCGGGAGACAATGAGCAGTTCTTC. This gives the protein CASSITIAGDNEQFF.

This chain links TRBV27 with TRBJ2-7; TRBD2 matches at 12 bases. V was clipped by 6 bases and J by 4 bases; unmatched bases: 13. In germline, CDR1 is MNHEY, CDR2 SMNVEV (reference sequence). The CDR3 sequence is 17 residues long. The CDR3 region has the DNA TGTGCCAGCAGAGAGGTTACTAGCGGGAGGTTCGGTTACGAGCAGTACTTC. Translation gives CASREVTSGRFGYEQYF.

This sequence joins TRBV10-3 and TRBJ2-7; TRBD2 agrees at 9 bases. This CDR3 spans 13 amino acids. Per germline, CDR1 ENHRY and CDR2 SYGVKD. V shed 6 bases and J 10 bases; nucleotides not matched to a gene: 10. CDR3 in amino acids: CAISANYGTSQYF. The CDR3 bases are TGTGCCATCAGCGCTAACTACGGGACTAGCCAGTACTTC.

This chain uses TRBV10-3 with TRBJ2-3, with TRBD2 matching over 9 bases. This CDR3 is built from 14 residues. Trimming removed 6 bases from V and 4 bases from J; junction bases left unmatched: 5. Germline lookup yields CDR1 ENHRY and CDR2 SYGVKD. As DNA, the CDR3 is TGTGCCATCAGAGCTAGCGGGGTATCAGATACGCAGTATTTT. Protein: CAIRASGVSDTQYF.

This clone was seen only once. The genes are TRBV10-3 and TRBJ2-7, with 10 bases aligning to TRBD2. The CDR3 has 17 amino acids. The germline CDR1 and CDR2 sequences are ENHRY and SYGVKD. J gave up 1 base and V 6 bases, and 12 bases lay outside the gene matches. CDR3 protein: CAIRRSSGRAISYEQYF. Here the CDR3 DNA reads TGTGCCATCAGGAGGTCGAGCGGGAGGGCTATTTCCTACGAGCAGTACTTC.

The genes are TRBV6-1 and TRBJ1-1; weak D call: TRBD1 (6 bases). V was cut by 8 bases and J by 2 bases, with 15 bases left in between. Germline lookup yields CDR1 MNHNS and CDR2 SASEGT. The CDR3 runs to 14 residues. CDR3 residues: CASSAGTSNTEAFF. For the CDR3, the DNA is TGTGCCAGCTCAGCCGGGACATCAAACACTGAAGCTTTCTTT.